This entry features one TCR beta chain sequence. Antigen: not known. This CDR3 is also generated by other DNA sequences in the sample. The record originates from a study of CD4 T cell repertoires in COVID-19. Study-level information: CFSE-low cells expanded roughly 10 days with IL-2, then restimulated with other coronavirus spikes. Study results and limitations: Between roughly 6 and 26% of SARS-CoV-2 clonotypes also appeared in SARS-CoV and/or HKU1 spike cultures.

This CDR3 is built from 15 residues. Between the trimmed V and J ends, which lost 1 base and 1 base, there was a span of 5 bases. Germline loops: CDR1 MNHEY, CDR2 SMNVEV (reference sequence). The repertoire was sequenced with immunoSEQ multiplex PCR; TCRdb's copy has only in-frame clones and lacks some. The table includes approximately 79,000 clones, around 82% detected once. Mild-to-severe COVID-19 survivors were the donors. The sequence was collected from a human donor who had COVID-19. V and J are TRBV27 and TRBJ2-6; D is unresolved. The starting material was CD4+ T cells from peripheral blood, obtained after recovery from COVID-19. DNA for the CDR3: TGTGCCAGCAGTTTATGGGGTTCTGGGGCCAACGTCCTGACTTTC. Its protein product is CASSLWGSGANVLTF. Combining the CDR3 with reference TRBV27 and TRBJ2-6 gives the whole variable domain EAQVTQNPRYLITVTGKKLTVTCSQNMNHEYMSWYRQDPGLGLRQIYYSMNVEVTDKGDVPEGYKVSRKEKRNFPLILESPSPNQTSLYFCASSLWGSGANVLTFGAGSRLTVL.